These T cell receptor beta chains were read from a single sample in a study of T cells in Graves' hyperthyroidism and ophthalmopathy. Each CDR3 protein gets one entry after TCRdb re-called the multiplex PCR reads with MiXCR. The data hold about 640,000 distinct CDR3 sequences, with around 21% observed a single time. The sequencing input was blood. These receptors all stem from a young man with Graves' ophthalmopathy. Each CDR3 is given with its conserved first and last residue. D genes are given only for firm matches. Size tells how often a clone was seen (once, few, many) or the class of an expanded clone, and some rows leave it out.

d_gene | j_gene | abundance | v_gene | CDR3nt | CDR3aa
- | TRBJ1-1 | - | TRBV5-4 | TGTGCCAGCAGCTTGGAGGGGAGGAGAGGTGAAGCTTTCTTT | CASSLEGRRGEAFF
TRBD2 | TRBJ2-1 | - | TRBV5-1 | TGCGCCAGCAGCTTGGCCCCAGCGGGAGGTCCCAATGAGCAGTTCTTC | CASSLAPAGGPNEQFF
- | TRBJ1-5 | few | TRBV7-8 | TGTGCCAGCAGCCCCCGGGACACCTTTGGGCCCCAGCATTTT | CASSPRDTFGPQHF
- | TRBJ1-2 | - | TRBV2 | TGTGCCAGCAGTCCTGACTGGGCTAACTATGGCTACACCTTC | CASSPDWANYGYTF
- | TRBJ1-1 | many | TRBV28 | TGTGCCAGCAGTTTTACGACGAACAGTGAAGCTTTCTTT | CASSFTTNSEAFF
TRBD2 | TRBJ2-1 | - | TRBV7-3 | TGTGCCAGCAGCCCGATAGCGGGAGTGGGGAATGAGCAGTTCTTC | CASSPIAGVGNEQFF
TRBD2 | TRBJ2-3 | - | TRBV6-5 | TGTGCCAGCAGTTACGACTCAACCGGGACTAGCGGGGGCACAGATACGCAGTATTTT | CASSYDSTGTSGGTDTQYF
- | TRBJ1-1 | many | TRBV12-3/TRBV12-4 | TGTGCCAGCAGCACCGGGCTATCACCGGTGAACACTGAAGCTTTCTTT | CASSTGLSPVNTEAFF
TRBD1 | TRBJ1-6 | few | TRBV27 | TGTGCCAGCAGCCCATCATACGGGACAGAGTATAATTCACCCCTCCACTTT | CASSPSYGTEYNSPLHF
TRBD2 | TRBJ2-2 | few | TRBV12-3/TRBV12-4 | TGTGCCAGCACGCAACTAGCGGGAGGACACACCGGGGAGCTGTTTTTT | CASTQLAGGHTGELFF
TRBD2 | TRBJ2-1 | many | TRBV2 | TGTGCCAGCAGTGAGGGAGCGGGAGCCTACAATGAGCAGTTCTTC | CASSEGAGAYNEQFF
- | TRBJ2-5 | - | TRBV11-2 | TGTGCCAGCAGCTCCCTCCGATCGGTGGAGACCCAGTACTTC | CASSSLRSVETQYF
- | TRBJ2-2 | few | TRBV11-2 | TGTGCCAGCGGCACAGTCGCGAACACCGGGGAGCTGTTTTTT | CASGTVANTGELFF
TRBD1 | TRBJ2-5 | many | TRBV20-1 | TGCAGTAGGACCGGGACAGGGGAGACCCAGTACTTC | CSRTGTGETQYF